Listed below are T cell receptor beta chains from one sample, sequenced in a study of blood T cell repertoires in COVID-19. Assay used: immunoSEQ multiplex PCR; TCRdb lists only in-frame clones, some missing. Of 100,000 to 120,000 clones listed, roughly 80% were seen once; the top ten hold roughly 1.6%. The material sequenced was peripheral blood. These receptor sequences come from a man aged 45-65 years with acute or convalescent COVID-19. CDR3s include the opening cysteine and the closing phenylalanine or tryptophan. A D gene is named only where the DNA matches it firmly. Size tells how often a clone was seen (once, few, many) or the class of an expanded clone, and some rows leave it out.

d_call	v_call	clone_size	j_call	cdr3_aa	cdr3_nt
-	TRBV3-1/TRBV3-2	-	TRBJ1-5	CASSPGNQPQHF	TGTGCCAGCAGCCCGGGTAATCAGCCCCAGCATTTT
-	TRBV5-1	once	TRBJ2-3	CASSQLNRADTQYF	TGCGCCAGCAGCCAACTGAACAGGGCAGATACGCAGTATTTT
-	TRBV28	-	TRBJ1-5	CASSLFAGNNQPQHF	TGTGCCAGCAGTTTATTTGCGGGAAACAATCAGCCCCAGCATTTT
-	TRBV15	-	TRBJ2-2	CATSPRVAGELFF	TGTGCCACCAGCCCCAGGGTCGCCGGGGAGCTGTTTTTT
-	TRBV28	few	TRBJ1-4	CASNDRQNEKLFF	TGTGCCAGTAATGACAGACAAAATGAAAAACTGTTTTTT
-	TRBV27	-	TRBJ1-1	CASSLSPYPGQNTEAFF	TGTGCCAGCAGTTTATCCCCCTATCCGGGACAGAACACTGAAGCTTTCTTT
TRBD2	TRBV6-1	few	TRBJ2-7	CASSEAPIRPTGGDEQYF	TGTGCCAGCAGTGAAGCGCCGATCCGGCCCACTGGGGGGGATGAGCAGTACTTC
-	TRBV4-1	-	TRBJ1-1	CASSQLGTRGPAGTEAFF	TGCGCCAGCAGCCAACTCGGGACACGTGGTCCGGCGGGCACTGAAGCTTTCTTT
TRBD2	TRBV20-1	-	TRBJ2-5	CSASSGGAIQETQYF	TGCAGTGCTAGTTCGGGGGGGGCAATACAAGAGACCCAGTACTTC
-	TRBV7-9	-	TRBJ2-7	CASSLRGYEQYF	TGTGCCAGCAGCTTAAGGGGCTACGAGCAGTACTTC
-	TRBV4-1	-	TRBJ2-3	CASSQDGGQPSTDTQYF	TGCGCCAGCAGCCAAGACGGGGGGCAACCTAGCACAGATACGCAGTATTTT
-	TRBV6-5	-	TRBJ1-1	CATSWGRGTEAFF	TGTGCCACCTCTTGGGGCAGGGGCACTGAAGCTTTCTTT
-	TRBV29-1	-	TRBJ2-6	CSARSSGANVLTF	TGCAGCGCTAGGAGCTCTGGGGCCAACGTCCTGACTTTC
-	TRBV14	-	TRBJ1-4	CASSQGRREQEKLFF	TGTGCCAGCAGCCAAGGACGGAGGGAGCAAGAAAAACTGTTTTTT
TRBD1	TRBV6-2/TRBV6-3	-	TRBJ1-4	CASSSTGMYEKLFF	TGTGCCAGCAGTTCGACAGGGATGTATGAAAAACTGTTTTTT
TRBD1	TRBV19	once	TRBJ1-4	CASSGTGGSVNEKLFF	TGTGCCAGTAGTGGGACAGGGGGCTCTGTTAATGAAAAACTGTTTTTT
-	TRBV5-3	-	TRBJ2-1	CARSRGSGCYNEQFF	TGTGCCAGAAGCCGGGGGTCGGGGTGCTACAATGAGCAGTTCTTC
-	TRBV7-9	-	TRBJ1-5	CASSSEQGWPQHF	TGTGCCAGCAGTTCCGAACAGGGTTGGCCCCAGCATTTT